The 26 T cell receptor beta chains listed next were all sequenced from one sample in a study of cytomegalovirus exposure and HLA in healthy donors. TCRdb keeps only in-frame clones here, not all; method: immunoSEQ multiplex PCR. The sample has fewer than 150,000 clones; approximately 80% are singletons. Sequencing was done on a sample of PBMCs. Receptors were obtained from a young man in good health and CMV-seropositive.

This rearrangement joins TRBV19 to TRBJ2-5; TRBD2 matches 9 bases. After removal of 6 bases from V and 2 bases from J, the junction contained 7 bases not matched to a gene. The CDR3 is 15 residues long. Germline assignment: CDR1 LNHDA and CDR2 SQIVND (reference sequence). DNA of the CDR3: TGTGCCAGTAGGGGTCTAGCGGGAATTCAAGAGACCCAGTACTTC. Translation: CASRGLAGIQETQYF. Using reference TRBV19 and TRBJ2-5 for the parts outside the CDR3, the full variable domain is DGGITQSPKYLFRKEGQNVTLSCEQNLNHDAMYWYRQDPGQGLRLIYYSQIVNDFQKGDIAEGYSVSREKKESFPLTVTSAQKNPTAFYLCASRGLAGIQETQYFGPGTRLLVL.

The rearrangement links TRBV4-3 to TRBJ2-3; 10 positions agree with TRBD2. The V gene's germline CDR1 is LGHNA and CDR2 YSLEER. The V segment lost 0 bases and the J segment 7 bases; nucleotides outside the gene matches: 7. This CDR3 is 16 amino acids long. The CDR3, as DNA: TGCGCCAGCAGCCAAGAGCAGGCTAGCGGGGGAAATACGCAGTATTTT. Translated, it gives CASSQEQASGGNTQYF.

The chain recombines TRBV11-2 with TRBJ1-4, with TRBD1 matching 10 bases. Germline CDR1 SGHAT, CDR2 FQNNGV. Germline trimming cut 6 bases from V and 5 bases from J; bases unmatched to any gene: 6. The length of the CDR3 is 15 residues. CDR3 amino acids: CASSRQGAENEKLFF. The CDR3 DNA follows: TGTGCCAGCAGTCGACAGGGGGCAGAAAATGAAAAACTGTTTTTT.

This rearrangement joins TRBV6-1 to TRBJ2-2; 7 positions agree with TRBD1. This CDR3 contains 13 residues. The V and J ends lost 6 bases and 4 bases, in that order; junction bases with no gene match: 2. Germline values: CDR1 MNHNS, CDR2 SASEGT. In DNA, the CDR3 is TGTGCCAGCAGCGGGACAGTCACCGGGGAGCTGTTTTTT. Translated, it gives CASSGTVTGELFF.

The V and J genes are TRBV25-1 and TRBJ1-2; the D is unclear. The CDR3 has 14 amino acids. Germline V gene data show CDR1 as MGHDK and CDR2 as SYGVNS. Trimming left V 7 bases short and J 0 bases short, with 12 bases between. CDR3 residues: CASTLGGSNYGYTF. The CDR3 DNA reads TGTGCCAGCACCCTGGGAGGGTCTAACTATGGCTACACCTTC.

The chain uses TRBV6-6 and TRBJ2-2; TRBD1 is a possible D gene (6 bases). V lost 3 bases and J lost 3, with 11 bases in between. The germline CDR1 and CDR2 sequences are MNHNY and SVGAGI (reference sequence). This CDR3 has 15 amino acids. The CDR3 sequence is CASSYLGQYTGELFF. CDR3 coding DNA: TGTGCCAGCAGTTATCTAGGACAGTACACCGGGGAGCTGTTTTTT.

This chain connects TRBV2 to TRBJ1-2, with D tentatively TRBD1 (5 bases). V was pared by 4 bases and J by 3 bases, with 9 bases between. CDR3 length: 13 residues. The germline V gene encodes CDR1 SNHLY and CDR2 FYNNEI. The CDR3 spells CASSGQGYYGYTF. The CDR3 DNA follows: TGTGCCAGCAGTGGCCAGGGATACTATGGCTACACCTTC.

The V gene is TRBV2, the J gene TRBJ2-1, with 8 bases fitting TRBD2. The CDR3 is made up of 14 amino acids. Germline V gene lookup returns CDR1 SNHLY and CDR2 FYNNEI. The trim removed 5 bases at V and 4 bases at J, leaving 4 bases unmatched. DNA of the CDR3: TGTGCCAGCAGTCGGGGCGGGGGGTACAATGAGCAGTTCTTC. Translating it yields CASSRGGGYNEQFF.

The rearrangement uses TRBV7-8 and TRBJ1-2; the D gene is possibly TRBD1 (5 bases). V was cut by 5 bases and J by 6 bases, with 16 bases left in between. CDR3 length equals 14 residues. In germline, CDR1 is SGHVS, CDR2 FQNEAQ. Here the CDR3 reads CASSRRGLLDGYTF. The CDR3 DNA is TGTGCCAGCAGCCGAAGGGGACTTTTGGATGGCTACACCTTC.

This clone showed up just a few times. The chain has TRBV5-1 and TRBJ2-3; 9 nucleotides agree with TRBD2. The CDR3 totals 18 residues. Germline V gives CDR1 SGHRS, CDR2 YFSETQ. Trimming at V came to 0 bases and at J to 0 bases, leaving 8 bases not matched to a gene. CDR3 sequence (DNA): TGCGCCAGCAGCTTGGTTAGCGGGGGCACACCTAGCACAGATACGCAGTATTTT. Its translation: CASSLVSGGTPSTDTQYF. Based on the CDR3 plus reference TRBV5-1 and TRBJ2-3, the full variable domain is KAGVTQTPRYLIKTRGQQVTLSCSPISGHRSVSWYQQTPGQGLQFLFEYFSETQRNKGNFPGRFSGRQFSNSRSEMNVSTLELGDSALYLCASSLVSGGTPSTDTQYFGPGTRLTVL.

This chain uses TRBV4-3 with TRBJ1-2; 8 bases are shared with TRBD1. This CDR3 region has 17 residues. V was clipped by 0 bases and J by 6 bases; unmatched bases: 12. CDR1 LGHNA and CDR2 YSLEER come from the germline V gene. In DNA, the CDR3 is TGCGCCAGCAGCCAAGATCCTACTTCAGGGGGCGCGGATGGCTACACCTTC. It translates to CASSQDPTSGGADGYTF.

The V call is TRBV5-1, the J call TRBJ2-5; tentative D call: TRBD2 (5 bases). Germline CDR1 and CDR2: SGHRS and YFSETQ. V was pared by 1 base and J by 5 bases, with 12 bases between. The CDR3 is made up of 14 amino acids. The CDR3 region is CASSLRTGSETQYF. The CDR3, as DNA: TGCGCCAGCAGCTTGAGAACGGGAAGCGAGACCCAGTACTTC.

The chain links TRBV9 to TRBJ2-1; 9 bases match TRBD2. The CDR3 length is 18 residues. V shed 3 bases and J 1 base; nucleotides not matched to a gene: 11. Germline V gene lookup returns CDR1 SGDLS and CDR2 YYNGEE. Written as DNA, the CDR3 is TGTGCCAGCAGCGCAGCGGTTGGCGGGGGGGGGTCCTACAATGAGCAGTTCTTC. Its protein product is CASSAAVGGGGSYNEQFF.

The DNA for the CDR3 is TGTGCCAGCAGCCCACCCCCAGCGGGAGCCTACAATGAGCAGTTCTTC. It yields the protein CASSPPPAGAYNEQFF. This chain joins TRBV11-3 and TRBJ2-1, with 8 bases lining up with TRBD2. This CDR3 has 16 residues. J was trimmed by 2 bases and V by 5 bases; bases with no gene match: 8. The germline V gene encodes CDR1 SGHNT and CDR2 YENEEA.

The count of this clone is one. This rearrangement joins TRBV30 to TRBJ2-3; D possibly corresponds to TRBD2 (6 bases). The germline CDR1 and CDR2 sequences are GTSNPN and SVGIG (reference sequence). CDR3 length: 15 residues. V lost 5 bases, J lost 0 bases, and 15 bases lay in between. The CDR3 region is CAWPAGTYSTDTQYF. Here the CDR3 DNA reads TGTGCCTGGCCCGCCGGGACTTATAGCACAGATACGCAGTATTTT.

This chain joins TRBV5-1 and TRBJ2-1; D remains ambiguous. V dropped 7 bases and J dropped 8 bases, with 13 bases sitting between them. Germline V gene lookup returns CDR1 SGHRS and CDR2 YFSETQ. CDR3 length: 12 residues. The CDR3 spells CASGHSGYEQFF. The DNA of the CDR3 is TGCGCCAGCGGTCACTCCGGGTATGAGCAGTTCTTC.

In its sample, this clone was seen a few times. This chain uses TRBV27 with TRBJ2-7, with D possibly being TRBD1 (6 bases). The CDR3 contains 15 residues. Germline lookup yields CDR1 MNHEY and CDR2 SMNVEV (reference sequence). Trimming cost V 4 bases and J 0 bases, with 13 bases left between them. The CDR3, as DNA: TGTGCCAGCAGTTCGCTTACAGGGAACTCCTACGAGCAGTACTTC. It yields the protein CASSSLTGNSYEQYF.

The rearrangement joins TRBV5-1 to TRBJ1-4; D remains unclear. The CDR3 spans 15 residues. Germline V lookup: CDR1 SGHRS, CDR2 YFSETQ. The V end was cut by 0 bases, the J end by 1 base, with 7 bases between. CDR3 nucleotides: TGCGCCAGCAGCTTGGCCCCGGGAACTAATGAAAAACTGTTTTTT. Protein: CASSLAPGTNEKLFF.

The chain combines TRBV10-3 with TRBJ1-1; 9 bases match TRBD1. CDR1 and CDR2 from the germline V gene are ENHRY and SYGVKD. The ends lost 6 bases at V and 1 base at J; junction bases unmatched: 0. The CDR3 has 13 amino acids. In nucleotides, the CDR3 is TGTGCCATCAGGGGACAGGGGAACACTGAAGCTTTCTTT. Amino acids: CAIRGQGNTEAFF.

This chain uses TRBV2 with TRBJ2-7; 9 positions match TRBD2. After removal of 3 bases from V and 6 bases from J, the junction contained 6 bases not matched to a gene. The CDR3 runs to 14 residues. Germline CDR1 SNHLY, CDR2 FYNNEI. CDR3 loop: CASSDSGRVGEQYF. For the CDR3, the DNA is TGTGCCAGCAGTGATAGCGGGAGAGTGGGCGAGCAGTACTTC.

This sequence joins TRBV6-4 and TRBJ2-3; TRBD2 matches at 8 bases. V dropped 1 base and J dropped 4; count of bases not matched to a gene: 4. The length of the CDR3 is 15 residues. CDR1 is MRHNA and CDR2 is SNTAGT in the germline V gene. The CDR3 bases are TGTGCCAGCAGTGACTATGCCGGGGGGGCAGATACGCAGTATTTT. Protein: CASSDYAGGADTQYF.

This rearrangement joins TRBV6-5 to TRBJ2-7; maybe TRBD2 (5 bases). V was shortened by 4 bases and J by 4 bases, with 17 bases between the two germline ends. Germline CDR1 is MNHEY and CDR2 is SVGAGI. CDR3 length equals 15 residues. CDR3 DNA: TGTGCCAGCAGTTCCAACCCGGGTCGGGAATACGAGCAGTACTTC. Translation: CASSSNPGREYEQYF.

CDR3 residues: CASRRIGTGRDHEQYF. The CDR3, as DNA: TGTGCCAGCAGGCGTATAGGGACAGGTAGGGACCACGAGCAGTACTTC. V gene TRBV7-9 combines with J gene TRBJ2-7, with 8 bases fitting TRBD1. With 6 bases clipped from V and 5 bases from J, the junction kept 15 bases outside the gene matches. Germline CDR1 and CDR2: SEHNR and FQNEAQ (reference sequence). The CDR3 runs 16 residues.

Only a few counts were recorded for this clone. The chain links TRBV7-9 to TRBJ1-5, with TRBD1 as a possible D gene (6 bases). Trimming pared 5 bases from V and 6 bases from J, leaving 14 bases between. This CDR3 has 14 amino acids. Germline CDR1 is SEHNR and CDR2 is FQNEAQ (reference sequence). CDR3 residues: CASSLTEQGQPQHF. The CDR3 DNA is TGTGCCAGCAGCCTTACCGAACAGGGTCAGCCCCAGCATTTT.

A few counts support this clone. V and J are TRBV19 and TRBJ2-2; TRBD1 aligns across 7 bases. Germline CDR1 LNHDA, CDR2 SQIVND (reference sequence). Trimming cost V 8 bases and J 2 bases; bases outside gene matches: 8. This CDR3 is 15 amino acids long. The CDR3 DNA sequence: TGTGCCAGTGAGGGGACAGAGAGTAACACCGGGGAGCTGTTTTTT. This encodes CASEGTESNTGELFF.

The rearrangement links TRBV5-1 to TRBJ2-7; the match to TRBD2 covers 11 bases. The CDR3 consists of 17 residues. With V trimmed by 4 bases and J by 2 bases, 11 bases remained unmatched. CDR1 and CDR2 from the germline V gene are SGHRS and YFSETQ. The CDR3 sequence is CASSTGTSGSLTYEQYF. The CDR3 DNA follows: TGCGCCAGCAGCACGGGGACTAGCGGCTCCCTAACCTACGAGCAGTACTTC.